This passage covers 32 T cell receptor beta chains from one sample sequenced in a study of T cell repertoires in MIS-A myocarditis. TCRdb's table, derived via immunoSEQ multiplex PCR, lists solely in-frame clones and lacks some. The sample records over 5,500 clones, about 77% being singletons. The source material was interventricular septum heart tissue obtained at autopsy. The source of these receptors is a man aged 18-30 years with fulminant myocarditis from multisystem inflammatory syndrome in adults (MIS-A) after COVID-19.

The chain is built from TRBV11-2 and TRBJ2-1, with TRBD2 identical over 10 bases. V was pared by 5 bases and J by 0 bases, with 10 bases of the junction left unmatched. Germline V CDR1 and CDR2: SGHAT, FQNNGV. The CDR3 has 18 amino acids. The DNA for the CDR3 is TGTGCCAGCAGCCCTCCTCTGACTAGCGGGCCCTCCTACAATGAGCAGTTCTTC. It encodes CASSPPLTSGPSYNEQFF.

This clone was detected a few times. The gene calls are TRBV6-5 and TRBJ1-2, with D perhaps matching TRBD1 (5 bases). This CDR3 is built from 14 residues. V shed 5 bases and J shed 7 bases, with 17 bases lying between them. Germline V gene sequence: CDR1 MNHEY, CDR2 SVGAGI. CDR3 coding DNA: TGTGCCAGCAGTCTAAATTCAGGGAGGTCTGGCTACACCTTC. Its protein product is CASSLNSGRSGYTF.

The V and J genes are TRBV18 and TRBJ1-1, with D possibly being TRBD1 (6 bases). Looked up from germline, CDR1 is KGHSH and CDR2 is LQKENI. V gave up 4 bases and J gave up 0 bases, with 12 bases separating them. The CDR3 length is 15 residues. Written as DNA, the CDR3 is TGTGCCAGCTCACAGTCGACAGGCATGAACACTGAAGCTTTCTTT. Its protein product is CASSQSTGMNTEAFF.

The chain links TRBV24-1 to TRBJ2-2; 7 bases match TRBD1. With V trimmed by 4 bases and J by 6 bases, 10 bases remained unmatched. Germline V lookup: CDR1 KGHDR, CDR2 SFDVKD. CDR3 length: 16 amino acids. CDR3 coding DNA: TGTGCCACCAGTGACTCGACAGGGTTAGTCGCCGGGGAGCTGTTTTTT. This encodes CATSDSTGLVAGELFF.

About this clone itself: A read error may produce the germline difference seen at one junction end. The chain links TRBV19 to TRBJ2-3; 8 bases match TRBD1. Germline V lookup: CDR1 LNHDA, CDR2 SQIVND (reference sequence). The CDR3 loop spans 15 amino acids. CDR3 DNA: TGTACCAGCAGACAGGGGATCAGTAGCACAGATACGCAGTATTTT. This codes for CTSRQGISSTDTQYF. The full variable domain, its missing parts supplied by reference TRBV19 and TRBJ2-3, is DGGITQSPKYLFRKEGQNVTLSCEQNLNHDAMYWYRQDPGQGLRLIYYSQIVNDFQKGDIAEGYSVSREKKESFPLTVTSAQKNPTAFYLCTSRQGISSTDTQYFGPGTRLTVL.

The chain joins TRBV12-5 to TRBJ1-3; the match to TRBD1 covers 7 bases. In germline, CDR1 is LGHNT, CDR2 FRNRAP. Trimming at V came to 1 base and at J to 3 bases, leaving 12 bases not matched to a gene. The CDR3 is 18 residues long. CDR3 sequence (DNA): TGTGCTAGTGGTTTGGACACCCTGGGAGGGGGCAGTGGAAACACCATATATTTT. This encodes CASGLDTLGGGSGNTIYF.

The CDR3 DNA follows: TGTGCCAGTAGTCCGCTTCACGGGGGCCAAGAGACCCAGTACTTC. Translation gives CASSPLHGGQETQYF. The genes are TRBV19 and TRBJ2-5; TRBD2 is a possible D gene (6 bases). Germline V CDR1 and CDR2: LNHDA, SQIVND (reference sequence). Trimming left V 5 bases short and J 1 base short, with 14 bases between. The CDR3 length is 15 residues.

The chain is built from TRBV28 and TRBJ1-2; tentatively, D is TRBD1 (5 bases). Deletions cut 7 bases from V and 5 bases from J, with 17 bases between. The CDR3 contains 14 residues. In germline, CDR1 is MDHEN, CDR2 SYDVKM. CDR3 sequence reads: CASTLPGTAYGYTF. The DNA for the CDR3 is TGTGCCAGCACACTTCCCGGGACGGCGTATGGCTACACCTTC.

The chain has TRBV7-2 and TRBJ1-6, with TRBD1 matching over 7 bases. The V gene end was trimmed by 5 bases and the J gene end by 7 bases; junction bases not matched to a gene: 8. This CDR3 contains 15 residues. Germline V gene sequence: CDR1 SGHTA, CDR2 FQGNSA. CDR3 sequence reads: CASSPGPGGNSPLHF. The DNA for the CDR3 is TGTGCCAGCAGCCCGGGGCCAGGGGGAAATTCACCCCTCCACTTT.

The rearrangement uses TRBV7-9 and TRBJ2-5; D is unclear. The CDR3 has 12 residues. V gave up 3 bases and J gave up 3 bases, with 5 bases separating them. CDR1 is SEHNR and CDR2 is FQNEAQ in the germline V gene (reference sequence). CDR3 nucleotides: TGTGCCAGCAGCTTGAACGAAGAGACCCAGTACTTC. Protein sequence: CASSLNEETQYF. The full variable domain, with the rest looked up from reference TRBV7-9 and TRBJ2-5, is DTGVSQNPRHKITKRGQNVTFRCDPISEHNRLYWYRQTLGQGPEFLTYFQNEAQLEKSRLLSDRFSAERPKGSFSTLEIQRTEQGDSAMYLCASSLNEETQYFGPGTRLLVL.

The J gene is TRBJ1-6, the V gene TRBV18; D gene uncertain. Deletions cut 3 bases from V and 9 bases from J, with 12 bases between. This CDR3 has 14 residues. Germline assignment: CDR1 KGHSH and CDR2 LQKENI. DNA for the CDR3: TGTGCCAGCTCACCGGGAGTAGTGGGTTCACCCCTCCACTTT. Translation: CASSPGVVGSPLHF.

The chain links TRBV25-1 to TRBJ2-7, with a tentative D call TRBD1 (5 bases). There are 14 residues in the CDR3. Trimming took off 3 bases at V and 4 bases at J, with 13 bases between the two ends. Germline assignment: CDR1 MGHDK and CDR2 SYGVNS. CDR3 residues: CASSDQGKRYEQYF. The CDR3 DNA is TGTGCCAGCAGTGACCAGGGTAAAAGGTACGAGCAGTACTTC.

The chain combines TRBV9 with TRBJ1-1; D ambiguous. CDR3 length equals 15 residues. Germline V gene sequence: CDR1 SGDLS, CDR2 YYNGEE. Deletions cut 4 bases from V and 1 base from J, with 14 bases between. This chain's CDR3 is CASSKRVQGNTEAFF. The CDR3 DNA reads as TGTGCCAGCAGCAAAAGAGTTCAAGGGAACACTGAAGCTTTCTTT.

This chain connects TRBV29-1 to TRBJ2-2; D possibly corresponds to TRBD2 (5 bases). The CDR3 loop spans 17 amino acids. CDR1 is SQVTM and CDR2 is ANQGSEA in the germline V gene. V was shortened by 4 bases and J by 0 bases, with 18 bases between the two germline ends. The DNA of the CDR3 is TGCAGCGTTGCCCTAGCAGATGATTCCGCGAACACCGGGGAGCTGTTTTTT. It yields the protein CSVALADDSANTGELFF.

The chain links TRBV19 to TRBJ1-2; D ambiguous. Trimming took off 3 bases at V and 7 bases at J, with 15 bases between the two ends. There are 14 residues in the CDR3. Germline V gene lookup returns CDR1 LNHDA and CDR2 SQIVND (reference sequence). The CDR3 DNA reads as TGTGCCAGTAGTATTGTGAATTTGGACTCTGGCTACACCTTC. Translating gives CASSIVNLDSGYTF.

The chain links TRBV7-8 to TRBJ2-2; D remains unclear. Trimming pared 1 base from V and 0 bases from J, leaving 6 bases between. The CDR3 is 15 amino acids. The germline V gene has CDR1 SGHVS and CDR2 FQNEAQ. CDR3 DNA: TGTGCCAGCAGCTTAGTTGCCCCGAACACCGGGGAGCTGTTTTTT. Its translation is CASSLVAPNTGELFF.

V and J are TRBV28 and TRBJ1-5; TRBD1 matches 7 bases. Losses at the gene ends were 2 bases for V and 5 bases for J; bases not matched to a gene: 6. Germline-derived CDR1 and CDR2 are MDHEN and SYDVKM. The CDR3 spans 15 residues. The CDR3 reads CASSLGLTGDQPQHF. The CDR3 DNA reads TGTGCCAGCAGTTTAGGGCTTACAGGGGATCAGCCCCAGCATTTT.

V is TRBV28 and J is TRBJ2-3; 15 nucleotides agree with TRBD2. The trim removed 6 bases at V and 4 bases at J, leaving 11 bases unmatched. In germline, CDR1 is MDHEN, CDR2 SYDVKM. The CDR3 has 18 amino acids. CDR3 in amino acids: CASRSEGLAGGDSDTQYF. The CDR3 nucleotides read TGTGCCAGCAGGTCGGAAGGACTAGCGGGAGGGGATTCAGATACGCAGTATTTT.

This sequence joins TRBV29-1 and TRBJ2-7; unclear D gene. This CDR3 comprises 16 residues. The germline gives CDR1 SQVTM, CDR2 ANQGSEA. Trimming left V 4 bases short and J 2 bases short, with 21 bases between. This CDR3 is CSVVINSPQNPYEQYF. CDR3 DNA sequence: TGCAGCGTTGTGATTAACAGTCCTCAAAACCCCTACGAGCAGTACTTC.

The rearrangement joins TRBV7-2 to TRBJ2-3; 8 positions match TRBD2. Germline CDR1 and CDR2: SGHTA and FQGNSA. There are 14 residues in the CDR3. After removal of 5 bases from V and 3 bases from J, the junction contained 4 bases not matched to a gene. Here the CDR3 DNA reads TGTGCCAGCAGCCGCAGCGGGAGAACAGATACGCAGTATTTT. Translation: CASSRSGRTDTQYF. Variable domain in full (rest from reference TRBV7-2 and TRBJ2-3): GAGVSQSPSNKVTEKGKDVELRCDPISGHTALYWYRQSLGQGLEFLIYFQGNSAPDKSGLPSDRFSAERTGGSVSTLTIQRTQQEDSAVYLCASSRSGRTDTQYFGPGTRLTVL.

CDR3: CASSLGKNEQFF. Here the CDR3 DNA reads TGTGCCAGCAGCTTAGGGAAGAATGAGCAGTTCTTC. J is TRBJ2-1 and V is TRBV11-2; no reliable D call. CDR1 is SGHAT and CDR2 is FQNNGV in the germline V gene. Trimming removed 1 base at V and 7 bases at J, with 5 bases between. CDR3 length: 12 amino acids.

This clone was picked up one time. The V gene is TRBV9, the J gene TRBJ2-3; D unresolved. Trimming shortened V by 0 bases and J by 4 bases, and 9 bases separated the two germline ends. The length of the CDR3 is 14 residues. The germline V gene encodes CDR1 SGDLS and CDR2 YYNGEE. The CDR3 spells CASSVVGNSDTQYF. For the CDR3, the DNA is TGTGCCAGCAGCGTAGTGGGGAACTCAGATACGCAGTATTTT.

The gene calls are TRBV11-2 and TRBJ2-5; 8 bases are shared with TRBD2. This CDR3 has 16 amino acids. After removal of 0 bases from V and 3 bases from J, the junction contained 6 bases not matched to a gene. Germline V gene lookup returns CDR1 SGHAT and CDR2 FQNNGV. CDR3 sequence reads: CASSLDISGAKETQYF. In DNA form, the CDR3 reads TGTGCCAGCAGCTTAGATATTAGCGGGGCGAAAGAGACCCAGTACTTC.

The chain recombines TRBV10-2 with TRBJ2-7, with 7 positions matching TRBD1. The CDR3 consists of 14 residues. V lost 2 bases to trimming and J lost 5 bases; unmatched junction nucleotides: 6. Germline CDR1 is WSHSY and CDR2 is SAAADI. The CDR3: CASSETGVGNEQYF. CDR3 in DNA: TGCGCCAGCAGTGAGACAGGGGTAGGGAACGAGCAGTACTTC.

The chain uses TRBV15 and TRBJ2-2; the match to TRBD2 covers 11 bases. V shed 2 bases, J shed 1 base, and the junction held 0 bases outside the gene matches. The CDR3 contains 16 residues. The germline V gene has CDR1 LNHNV and CDR2 YYDKDF (reference sequence). The CDR3 DNA reads TGTGCCACCAGCAGAACTAGCGGGAGGAACACCGGGGAGCTGTTTTTT. It translates to CATSRTSGRNTGELFF.

In its sample, this clone was seen a few times. The rearrangement links TRBV28 to TRBJ2-7, with 7 bases identical to TRBD1. Germline values: CDR1 MDHEN, CDR2 SYDVKM. The length of the CDR3 is 16 residues. Unmatched junction bases numbered 13, after V lost 6 bases and J lost 2 bases. In nucleotides, the CDR3 is TGTGCCAGCAGATCTCCGGGACAGACTTATACCTACGAGCAGTACTTC. Translation gives CASRSPGQTYTYEQYF.

The sample holds one count of this clone. This chain uses TRBV28 with TRBJ2-7; the D gene is possibly TRBD2 (6 bases). CDR3 size: 12 residues. Between the trimmed V and J ends, which lost 8 bases and 4 bases, there was a span of 12 bases. Germline V CDR1 and CDR2: MDHEN, SYDVKM. For the CDR3, the DNA is TGTGCCAGCGAGACCGGAGGGTACGAGCAGTACTTC. It translates to CASETGGYEQYF.

This clone turned up a few times. CDR3 DNA: TGTGCCAGTAGTATAGACGGGTACAATGAGCAGTTCTTC. This gives the protein CASSIDGYNEQFF. The chain joins TRBV19 to TRBJ2-1; D not certain. The ends were cut back, 0 bases at V and 4 bases at J, with 4 bases in the middle. The CDR3 is 13 amino acids. Germline values: CDR1 LNHDA, CDR2 SQIVND (reference sequence).

The chain has TRBV7-8 and TRBJ2-7; 9 bases fit TRBD2. The CDR3 totals 15 residues. Looked up from germline, CDR1 is SGHVS and CDR2 is FQNEAQ. J was trimmed by 1 base and V by 5 bases; bases with no gene match: 6. CDR3 loop: CASSDPAGGSYEQYF. The CDR3 DNA is TGTGCCAGCAGCGACCCAGCGGGGGGATCCTACGAGCAGTACTTC. The entire variable domain, with the rest obtained from reference TRBV7-8 and TRBJ2-7, is as follows: GAGVSQSPRYKVAKRGQDVALRCDPISGHVSLFWYQQALGQGPEFLTYFQNEAQLDKSGLPSDRFFAERPEGSVSTLKIQRTQQEDSAVYLCASSDPAGGSYEQYFGPGTRLTVT.

This clone is large by share. The rearrangement joins TRBV4-1 to TRBJ1-1, with 8 bases that match TRBD1. Trimming removed 3 bases from V and 3 bases from J; junction bases left unmatched: 21. This CDR3 has 20 residues. Germline CDR1 reads MGHRA; CDR2 reads YSYEKL. As DNA, the CDR3 is TGCGCCAGCAGCCACCCAGACGGAGGGGACAGGCACGTGGTAGACACTGAAGCTTTCTTT. Protein: CASSHPDGGDRHVVDTEAFF.

This clone counts as medium-sized (0.01 to 0.1%). This sequence joins TRBV28 and TRBJ1-5; D call uncertain. With 4 bases removed from V and 2 bases from J, the gap between germline ends came to 9 bases. CDR1 MDHEN and CDR2 SYDVKM come from the germline V gene. The CDR3 consists of 14 residues. The DNA for the CDR3 is TGTGCCAGCAGTTCCATTTTGGGCAATCAGCCCCAGCATTTT. Translating gives CASSSILGNQPQHF. The whole variable domain, remainder taken from reference TRBV28 and TRBJ1-5, is DVKVTQSSRYLVKRTGEKVFLECVQDMDHENMFWYRQDPGLGLRLIYFSYDVKMKEKGDIPEGYSVSREKKERFSLILESASTNQTSMYLCASSSILGNQPQHFGDGTRLSIL.

This clone was observed a few times. This chain links TRBV5-6 with TRBJ2-2, with TRBD2 identical over 8 bases. CDR3 length: 16 residues. V dropped 1 base and J dropped 4; count of bases not matched to a gene: 6. Germline V gives CDR1 SGHDT, CDR2 YYEEEE. Here the CDR3 DNA reads TGTGCCAGCAGCTTGACGGGAGGGCCAAGCACCGGGGAGCTGTTTTTT. This encodes CASSLTGGPSTGELFF.